This T cell receptor beta chain appears in the sequencing data of a study of blood T cell repertoires in COVID-19. As for the study in general: Some COVID-19 samples were acute and others convalescent; all came from the United States, Italy and Spain. From T cells, B-cell-depleted T cells, or PBMCs came the material, which was cDNA or gDNA.

Original data processing: For nucleated cells, counts were estimated from reference gene primer amplification. Method: immunoSEQ multiplex PCR; TCRdb's copy keeps in-frame clones and lacks some. That table supplies the V and J calls and clone size; D and trimming were determined from the DNA. The sample lists about 160,000 clones; roughly 83% were seen once. This clonotype was obtained from a man aged 18 to 30 with active or convalescent COVID-19. The sequenced sample consisted of peripheral blood.

Here the CDR3 reads CASSLGGTVTGELFF. In DNA form, the CDR3 reads TGTGCCAGCAGCTTGGGGGGGACTGTCACCGGGGAGCTGTTTTTT. J is TRBJ2-2 and V is TRBV7-2; 7 bases match TRBD2. Trimming at V came to 3 bases and at J to 4 bases, leaving 5 bases not matched to a gene. Germline CDR1 and CDR2: SGHTA and FQGNSA. CDR3 length: 15 residues.